This TCR beta chain was profiled in a study of tumor-infiltrating lymphocytes in primary liver carcinoma. Findings and limits, study-wide: Tumor region pairs showed greater overlap than either tumor-adjacent or tumor-blood pairs did.

A constant-region primer primed TCR beta cDNA synthesis from about 550 ng of total RNA. It was through three nested multiplex PCR rounds of slightly modified ARM-PCR that TCR beta libraries arose. Researchers ran the first two PCR rounds for roughly 10 cycles each with TRBV1-TRBV30 forward primers and a C-beta reverse primer. One entry per CDR3 protein results from TCRdb running MiXCR on the multiplex PCR reads. This table has 180,000 or so distinct CDR3 sequences, roughly 60% appearing once. This clonotype was seen at least ten times. The antigen remains undetermined. V shed 5 bases, J shed 4 bases, and the junction held 1 base outside the gene matches. The CDR3 sequence is 12 residues long. The germline V gene has CDR1 SGHNT and CDR2 YENEEA. The blood RNA (from unsorted whole blood) was obtained, and germline DNA was also extracted.

Input material: peripheral blood. The origin of this receptor is a man aged 40-49 years with primary liver carcinoma and hepatitis B virus infection. This chain connects TRBV11-3 to TRBJ2-7; 8 bases map to TRBD1. This chain's CDR3 is CASSRTGYEQYF. The CDR3 DNA reads as TGTGCCAGCAGCCGGACAGGGTACGAGCAGTACTTC.